The TCR beta chain under discussion was sequenced for a study of blood T cell repertoires in COVID-19. Turning to the study itself: COVID-19 samples from acute and convalescent phases originated in the United States, Italy and Spain. PBMCs, B-cell-depleted T cells, or T cells provided the cDNA or gDNA that made up the material.

The CDR3 length is 13 residues. Germline CDR1 is SGHDT and CDR2 is YYEEEE. Trimming pared 0 bases from V and 8 bases from J, leaving 11 bases between. Original analysis: For nucleated cells, counts were estimated from reference gene primer amplification. Profiling relied on immunoSEQ multiplex PCR, and the TCRdb table lists in-frame clones only, not all of them. V and J calls and clone size follow that table, whereas D and trimming were derived from the DNA. The table has 150,000 to 200,000 clones, over 70% seen once; the top ten hold around 5%. Researchers sorted participants into cohorts using their self-reported clinical history.

Sequencing was carried out using PBMCs or T cells enriched from blood (not recorded which). The sequence came from a man between 65 and 80 years old who had been exposed to COVID-19. The chain combines TRBV5-6 with TRBJ1-2; no clear D gene. Written as DNA, the CDR3 is TGTGCCAGCAGCTTGGCAACCCTCGAGGGCTACACCTTC. Amino acid sequence: CASSLATLEGYTF.